This TCR beta chain was recovered during a study of T-cell memory formation after mild COVID-19. Study information: For the most part, TCR clusters were specific to one donor.

Germline V lookup: CDR1 SEHNR, CDR2 FQNEAQ (reference sequence). The germline V and J ends were trimmed by 1 base and 13 bases, with 11 bases remaining between them. This CDR3 has 11 amino acids. TCRdb reanalysed the 5' RACE reads using MiXCR and keeps one entry per CDR3 protein. Among tens of thousands of distinct CDR3 sequences, around 21% were seen once, and the ten largest hold 1.5% to 1.9%. Many counts were recorded for this clonotype. Its antigen is not identified. Study-wide results and limits: Some clones that responded turned up in pre-infection memory, which suggests that cross-reactive memory joined in. Whether day 37 second-wave clones are SARS-CoV-2-specific was not confirmed.

Source material: PBMCs or a T cell subset sorted from them (not recorded which). V is TRBV7-9 and J is TRBJ2-7; the D is unclear. This TCR was recovered from an adult who had mild COVID-19 (a few samples of this study predate the infection). Cell type and time point are not known. CDR3 in DNA: TGTGCCAGCAGCTTAGGTGGGGATGTATACTTC. Protein: CASSLGGDVYF.